This T cell receptor beta chain originates from a study of T-cell reconstitution after alpha-beta-depleted transplantation in children. Study results and caveats: After one year, T-cell counts and TCRbeta diversity mostly came from new T cells. Several patients had high TCRbeta diversity at day 60; it came from surviving recipient T cells and thymic progenitors. Reported findings indicate that, about two months after transplant, alpha-beta T cells came from several hundred expanded clones, which were derived from non-depleted graft cells.

Germline CDR1 SGHAT, CDR2 FQNNGV. This CDR3 has 18 residues. V shed 5 bases and J shed 2 bases, with 21 bases lying between them. As to this clonotype: The antigen is unknown.

The TCRbeta library was prepared with unique molecular identifiers. From the PCR reads, TCRdb called clonotypes with MiXCR, one entry per CDR3 protein. The sample holds fewer than 150,000 distinct CDR3 sequences, 8% to 10% seen once. Sequences were derived from PBMCs, mostly from graft donor cells, sampled 180 days after TCRalphabeta/CD19-depleted stem cell transplant. This clonotype was sampled from a girl in the first two years of life who had a stem cell transplant for combined immunodeficiency, so the T cells may come from the graft donor. The chain recombines TRBV11-2 with TRBJ2-2; TRBD1 might be the D (5 bases). The CDR3 protein is CASSLWAGSQINTGELFF. CDR3 in DNA: TGTGCCAGCAGCCTCTGGGCAGGGTCGCAAATAAACACCGGGGAGCTGTTTTTT.